The sequence of this T cell receptor (beta chain) was determined in a study of blood T cell repertoires in COVID-19. For the study at large: Whether acute or convalescent, the COVID-19 samples came from the United States, Italy and Spain. Sources were T cells, B-cell-depleted T cells, or PBMCs; the material itself was cDNA or gDNA.

The CDR3 extends over 15 amino acids. The germline V and J ends were trimmed by 1 base and 2 bases, with 9 bases remaining between them. Germline V lookup: CDR1 SGHVS, CDR2 FNYEAQ. Authors' analysis steps: Using reference gene primer amplification, nucleated cell counts were estimated. TCRdb keeps only in-frame clones here, not all; method: immunoSEQ multiplex PCR. V, J and clone size derive from that table, while D and trimming were established from the DNA sequence. The table records around 300,000 clones, more than 80% of them present only once. Seattle patient enrollment occurred during active infection, with longitudinal follow-up thereafter.

The chain combines TRBV7-6 with TRBJ2-1; a weak D match, TRBD1 (5 bases). The TCR sequence derives from a woman aged 50 to 65 with COVID-19, enrolled during active disease. Specimen: peripheral blood. The CDR3 here is CASSLGGSTYNEQFF. In DNA form, the CDR3 reads TGTGCCAGCAGCTTAGGGGGCAGTACCTACAATGAGCAGTTCTTC.